This T cell receptor (beta chain) comes out of a study of T cells in Graves' hyperthyroidism and ophthalmopathy. Study at large: Prior to any treatment, at the point of initial diagnosis, peripheral blood was collected.

Amplified TCR beta CDR3 regions derived from RNA transcripts. HTBI primers were employed in a first-round RT-PCR of the TCR CDR3. One entry per CDR3 protein, called by TCRdb with MiXCR from the multiplex PCR reads. The sample has roughly 400,000 distinct CDR3 sequences; 11% to 15% are singletons. Diagnostic decisions used clinical symptoms, serum thyroxine and TRAb, thyroid ultrasound and orbital computed tomography. J gave up 3 bases and V 0 bases, and 3 bases lay outside the gene matches. This CDR3 contains 15 residues. Germline loops: CDR1 DFQATT, CDR2 SNEGSKA (reference sequence). This clonotype has only a few counts.

The chain employs TRBV20-1 and TRBJ1-2, with 11 nucleotides matching TRBD1. The sequence was obtained from a man in his fifties or sixties with Graves' ophthalmopathy. The sequencing input was blood. CDR3: CSAREGQGGDYGYTF. The CDR3, as DNA: TGCAGTGCTAGAGAGGGACAGGGGGGGGACTATGGCTACACCTTC.